A selection of T cell receptor beta chains follows, all from one sample in a study of blood T cells in healthy people across ages. A single record per CDR3 protein comes from TCRdb applying MiXCR to the 5' RACE reads. The data show more than 700,000 distinct CDR3 sequences, with 35% to 50% seen just once and roughly 20% held by the top ten. The sample taken for sequencing was blood. These receptors all stem from a man of 80 years or more in good health. The CDR3 runs from the conserved cysteine through the conserved F or W. The D gene is left open where the match is weak. Clone size is given for some rows only: seen once, a few or many times, or a class if the clone is expanded.

v_gene: TRBV28
d_gene: TRBD2
abundance: .
j_gene: TRBJ2-7
CDR3nt: TGTGCCAGCAGGCGCCCCGCGGGGGTTCGGGAGCAGTACTTC
CDR3aa: CASRRPAGVREQYF

v_gene: TRBV6-5
d_gene: .
abundance: once
j_gene: TRBJ1-2
CDR3nt: TGTGTCAGCAGTTCCGACACCTGGAACTATGGCTACACCTTC
CDR3aa: CVSSSDTWNYGYTF

v_gene: TRBV28
d_gene: .
abundance: few
j_gene: TRBJ1-6
CDR3nt: TGTGCCAGCAGCCTACAAGGTGTACCCCTCCACTTT
CDR3aa: CASSLQGVPLHF

v_gene: TRBV5-5
d_gene: TRBD1
abundance: .
j_gene: TRBJ2-7
CDR3nt: TGTGCCAGCAGCGTCGAGGGGGCGCGTGGGCAGTACTTC
CDR3aa: CASSVEGARGQYF

v_gene: TRBV5-5
d_gene: .
abundance: few
j_gene: TRBJ2-5
CDR3nt: TGTGCCAGCAGCTTGGAACAGGGACGACGAGAGACCCAGTACTTC
CDR3aa: CASSLEQGRRETQYF

v_gene: TRBV3-1
d_gene: .
abundance: .
j_gene: TRBJ2-5
CDR3nt: TGTGCCAGCAGCCAATTGAGTAGTCAGCGAACGTACTTC
CDR3aa: CASSQLSSQRTYF

v_gene: TRBV29-1
d_gene: .
abundance: few
j_gene: TRBJ2-1
CDR3nt: TGCAGCGTTGTGACAGAAGACAATGAGCAGTTCTTC
CDR3aa: CSVVTEDNEQFF

v_gene: TRBV29-1
d_gene: TRBD1
abundance: .
j_gene: TRBJ1-2
CDR3nt: TGCAGCGCACTGACAGGGGAGGCCTATGGCTACACCTTC
CDR3aa: CSALTGEAYGYTF

v_gene: TRBV3-1
d_gene: .
abundance: once
j_gene: TRBJ1-1
CDR3nt: TGTGCCAGCAGCCGTCGGGGCCAGAACACTGAAGCTTTCTTT
CDR3aa: CASSRRGQNTEAFF

v_gene: TRBV5-1
d_gene: TRBD1
abundance: few
j_gene: TRBJ2-3
CDR3nt: TGCGCCAGCAGCTCACAGGGGGCGGATACGCAGTATTTT
CDR3aa: CASSSQGADTQYF

v_gene: TRBV7-2
d_gene: TRBD2
abundance: once
j_gene: TRBJ2-7
CDR3nt: TGTGCCAGCAGCTTACATAGCGGGAGCCTTTCCGAGCAGTACTTC
CDR3aa: CASSLHSGSLSEQYF

v_gene: TRBV3-1
d_gene: TRBD1
abundance: .
j_gene: TRBJ2-3
CDR3nt: TGTGCCAGCAGCCACTACAGGGGGGTAGATACGCAGTATTTT
CDR3aa: CASSHYRGVDTQYF

v_gene: TRBV25-1
d_gene: .
abundance: .
j_gene: TRBJ2-3
CDR3nt: TGTGCCAGCAGTCGAAAGACCAGCCCCACAGATACGCAATATTTT
CDR3aa: CASSRKTSPTDTQYF

v_gene: TRBV29-1
d_gene: .
abundance: .
j_gene: TRBJ2-1
CDR3nt: TGCAGCGTTGAGGTGGTAGCCAAGGGTGAGCAGTTCTTC
CDR3aa: CSVEVVAKGEQFF

v_gene: TRBV5-1
d_gene: .
abundance: many
j_gene: TRBJ2-1
CDR3nt: TGCGCCAGCAGCTTGTACTCTCCAGGGATATCCAATGAGCAGTTCTTC
CDR3aa: CASSLYSPGISNEQFF

v_gene: TRBV12-3/TRBV12-4
d_gene: .
abundance: .
j_gene: TRBJ2-7
CDR3nt: TGTGCCAGCACTCTCGTGAGGGGCGAGCAGTACTTC
CDR3aa: CASTLVRGEQYF

v_gene: TRBV30
d_gene: TRBD2
abundance: .
j_gene: TRBJ2-5
CDR3nt: TGTGCCTGGAGGACGGGAGGGAGCCAGGAGACCCAGTACTTC
CDR3aa: CAWRTGGSQETQYF

v_gene: TRBV6-1
d_gene: .
abundance: few
j_gene: TRBJ2-5
CDR3nt: TGTGCCAGCAGTGAAGGGGCGGGCCGCCAAGAGACCCAGTACTTC
CDR3aa: CASSEGAGRQETQYF

v_gene: TRBV7-2
d_gene: .
abundance: .
j_gene: TRBJ1-6
CDR3nt: TGTGCCAGCAGCTTAATAGAGAGTTCGTCACCCCCCCACTTT
CDR3aa: CASSLIESSSPPHF

v_gene: TRBV3-1
d_gene: .
abundance: .
j_gene: TRBJ2-7
CDR3nt: TGTGCCAGCAGCCAATGGTCCTACGAGCAGTACTTC
CDR3aa: CASSQWSYEQYF

v_gene: TRBV7-6
d_gene: TRBD1
abundance: many
j_gene: TRBJ2-7
CDR3nt: TGTGCCAGCTCTCAGGGGGCGTTAAACGAGCAGTACTTC
CDR3aa: CASSQGALNEQYF

v_gene: TRBV5-8
d_gene: TRBD1
abundance: few
j_gene: TRBJ2-1
CDR3nt: TGTGCCAGCAGCTTGGGGGGGACAGGGGGCCTTAATGAGCAGTTCTTC
CDR3aa: CASSLGGTGGLNEQFF

v_gene: TRBV5-1
d_gene: TRBD2
abundance: few
j_gene: TRBJ2-1
CDR3nt: TGCGCCAGCAGCTTGACGGGAGGGAACAATGAGCAGTTCTTC
CDR3aa: CASSLTGGNNEQFF

v_gene: TRBV4-3
d_gene: .
abundance: .
j_gene: TRBJ1-4
CDR3nt: TGCGCCAGCAGACAAGAAGGCCTACAAGCGGGTGAAAAACTGTTTTTT
CDR3aa: CASRQEGLQAGEKLFF

v_gene: TRBV6-1
d_gene: TRBD1
abundance: .
j_gene: TRBJ1-4
CDR3nt: TGTGCCAGCATGACAGGGCAGAGGGAAAAACTGTTTTTT
CDR3aa: CASMTGQREKLFF

v_gene: TRBV20-1
d_gene: TRBD1
abundance: .
j_gene: TRBJ1-1
CDR3nt: TGCAGCGAAGACAGGGAAGGCACTGAAGCTTTCTTT
CDR3aa: CSEDREGTEAFF